The present entry profiles one T cell receptor beta chain with its context. Its antigen target is currently unknown. Base qualities are not recorded, but no much larger clone differs from it by a single base. The data stem from a study of cytomegalovirus exposure and HLA in healthy donors listed by TCRdb under 2017. For the wider study: According to a later analysis, one platform produced both the roughly 130 validation repertoires and the 666 repertoires of the first cohort. The aim of the study was to test whether cataloging public T cell receptors could identify signatures of past pathogen exposure. Along with the roughly 670-subject first cohort, a separate validation cohort of 120 different subjects was used. To predict cytomegalovirus infection status, the study brought together high-throughput TCR immunosequencing, statistical association of individual TCRs with disease status, and machine learning. The paper as a whole reports these results and caveats: In vitro tests confirmed that a few of the cytomegalovirus-associated TCR beta chains recognize cytomegalovirus antigens. The study listed 170 or so TCR beta chains as associated with cytomegalovirus. It was suggested by the authors that the approach could potentially be generalized to other disease states and immunological phenotypes. A later analysis had no HLA typing for the validation cohort, so co-occurrence there was scored across all 120 repertoires. The classifier was reported to diagnose cytomegalovirus status with high specificity and sensitivity in both the original and validation cohorts. While some public TCRs were present in many individuals, most TCR sequences turned up only very rarely across donors. A later analysis found that TCRs clustered in the first cohort also tended to co-occur in the 120 validation repertoires, with 94% of cluster scores above 0.

The donors belonged to the validation cohort of around 110 subjects, which was separate from the roughly 700-subject first cohort. The protocol used for the library was the immunoSEQ multiplex PCR assay. The authors' pipeline ran thus. A statistical classification framework was developed to diagnose cytomegalovirus status using the catalog of TCR beta chain sequences. TCRdb limited this immuneACCESS table to in-frame rearrangements with V and J called. A share of clones is missing; checked studies link under half to unresolved V genes, and the rest is unexplained. The D gene and trimming were derived from the DNA, and the V and J assignments and clone size from that table. This sample is represented by about 220,000 clones; just over 85% of them were singletons. Around 3% of the sample is in the top ten clones. V and J are trimmed by 6 bases and 0 bases, and the gene matches miss 13 bases of the junction. Via the germline V gene, CDR1 is SNHLY and CDR2 FYNNEI. The cysteine opens and the phenylalanine closes a CDR3 of 19 amino acids. The only DNA kept is the CDR3, 57 bases in frame from the first base.

The chain is encoded by TRBV2 joined to TRBJ2-7; 14 bases in the middle match TRBD2. Material for sequencing was PBMCs. The clonotype was recovered from a woman aged 18-29 years in good health and CMV-seronegative. The DNA sequence is TGTGCCAGCAGACCCATTCCGGGACTAGCGGGAGTGGGCTCCTACGAGCAGTACTTC. This translates into CASRPIPGLAGVGSYEQYF.